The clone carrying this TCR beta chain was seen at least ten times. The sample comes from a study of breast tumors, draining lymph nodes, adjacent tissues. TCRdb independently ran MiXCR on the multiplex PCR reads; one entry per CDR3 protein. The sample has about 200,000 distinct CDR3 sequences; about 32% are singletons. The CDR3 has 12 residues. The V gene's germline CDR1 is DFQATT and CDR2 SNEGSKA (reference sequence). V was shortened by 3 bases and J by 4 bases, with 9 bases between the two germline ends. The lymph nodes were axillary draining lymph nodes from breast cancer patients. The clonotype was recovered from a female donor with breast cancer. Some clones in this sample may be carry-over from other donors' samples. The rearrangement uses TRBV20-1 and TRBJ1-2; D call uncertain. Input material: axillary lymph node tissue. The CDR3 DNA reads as TGCAGTGCTAGTGCAGGCGTCTATGGCTACACCTTC. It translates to CSASAGVYGYTF.